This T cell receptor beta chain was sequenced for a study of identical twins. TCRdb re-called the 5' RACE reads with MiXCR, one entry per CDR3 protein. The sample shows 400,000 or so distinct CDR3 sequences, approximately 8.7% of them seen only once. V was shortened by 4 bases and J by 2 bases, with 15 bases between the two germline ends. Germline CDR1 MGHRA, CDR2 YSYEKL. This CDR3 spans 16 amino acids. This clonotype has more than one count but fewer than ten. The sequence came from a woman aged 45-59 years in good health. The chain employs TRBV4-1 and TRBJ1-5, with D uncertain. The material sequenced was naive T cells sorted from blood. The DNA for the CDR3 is TGCGCCAGCAGCCCGTTTCCTCCTGGGGGCAATCAGCCCCAGCATTTT. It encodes CASSPFPPGGNQPQHF.